This T cell receptor (beta chain) derives from a study of T cell responses to AZD1222 COVID-19 vaccine (dated by TCRdb to the early 2020s). Notes on the research overall: A total of approximately 240 trial participants underwent TCR sequencing, of whom 200 to 220 received two doses of AZD1222 and roughly 25 received two doses of the MenACWY control vaccine. Enrollment into the trials was organized by age into subgroups of 18-55, 56-69 and 70-plus years, and those subgroups contained 148, 28 and 57 TCR-sequenced participants, respectively. Broader findings and caveats from the paper: Nearly half of unique spike-specific TCRs reportedly recognized epitopes outside regions mutated in the B.1.351 and B.1.1.7 variants. In the small 56-69-year group, the increase in depth fell short of significance, most likely because of low power. Participants were mostly white British, with more females than males. The authors suggested clonal diversity may have been underestimated. Because no day 14 peak-response samples were available, repertoires were characterized only after the peak T cell response. Conclusions about previously exposed vaccinees are limited, since just five to seven AZD1222 recipients were seropositive for SARS-CoV-2 at baseline. After two AZD1222 doses, spike-specific TCR breadth and depth were significantly higher than at day 0 and than in MenACWY recipients. The vaccine-associated CD4 TCRs covered the entire spike protein, and the dominant responses fell in regions 160-218 and 743-854.

Comment on this clone: Which antigen it targets is not known. No base quality information exists; no much larger clone differs at one position.

The germline V gene yields SGHAT for CDR1 and FQNNGV for CDR2. From cysteine to phenylalanine, the CDR3 is 15 amino acids long. The entry retains the CDR3 DNA only, 45 bases that are in frame from base 1. V lost 0 bases and J lost 7 bases; the stretch between them is 12 bases long. In the paper's terms, the time point label means: baseline before first vaccination. What the treatment or condition label conveys for this sample: meningococcal conjugate vaccine given as trial control. Samples from vaccinated people were obtained from the UK trials COV001 and COV002, which included a single-blind randomized controlled phase 2/3 trial of AZD1222 (ChAdOx1 nCoV-19) in healthy adults. Trial participant PBMC samples were collected at day 0 and day 28 after the second dose for TCRbeta chain sequencing. The CDR3 regions of human TCRbeta chains were analyzed by immunosequencing. From the authors' description of their analysis: TCRs in the repertoires were compared against a reference library of SARS-CoV-2-specific TCRs that had been generated with the MIRA antigen-specificity platform. Breadth was defined as the fraction of unique TCRs that were SARS-CoV-2-associated, and depth was defined as the fraction of total T cells that were SARS-CoV-2-associated. Using the MIRA data, each spike-specific TCR was mapped to the spike region that the TCR reacts to and placed in a CD4 or CD8 class. Log10-transformed breadth and depth values were compared by one-way ANOVA with Sidak's multiple comparisons tests. TCRdb took this table from immuneACCESS and kept in-frame rearrangements with V and J called. Such tables lack part of the clones; where checked against another copy, unresolved V genes explain under half of the gap, and the rest is unexplained. V, J and clone size reflect that table, while D and trimming were determined from the DNA. In this sample the table shows tens of thousands of clones, about 90% of which occur a single time. 4% to 6% of the sample belongs to the ten largest clones.

This chain is built from TRBV11-2 and TRBJ1-4; TRBD1 is possibly the D segment (5 matching bases). This TCR came from an adult in good health. The sequences come from peripheral blood, collected on day 0 of MenACWY control vaccination. The CDR3 amino acid sequence is: CASSLEGVGSEKLFF. The nucleotides are TGTGCCAGCAGCTTAGAAGGGGTTGGGTCTGAAAAACTGTTTTTT.